Each of the 19 T cell receptor beta chains below was sequenced from the same sample in a study of early T cells in non-severe SARS-CoV-2 infection. Each CDR3 protein gets one entry after TCRdb re-called the 5' RACE reads with MiXCR. The repertoire holds more than 35,000 distinct CDR3 sequences, with under 14% as singletons. Sequenced input: whole blood. The receptors derive from an adult who was a healthcare worker with PCR-confirmed SARS-CoV-2 infection or an uninfected control (not recorded which).

The chain is built from TRBV2 and TRBJ2-3; D remains unclear. This CDR3 spans 12 amino acids. Per germline, CDR1 SNHLY and CDR2 FYNNEI. V lost 7 bases and J lost 10, with 15 bases in between. This chain's CDR3 is CASNPNHGAQYF. The CDR3 nucleotides read TGTGCCAGCAATCCCAACCACGGCGCGCAGTATTTT.

In this sample, this clonotype turned up many times. The CDR3 DNA sequence: TGTGCCAGCAGCTTAGTTGGTCAGGGGGTTAACGAGCAGTACTTC. This codes for CASSLVGQGVNEQYF. The rearrangement joins TRBV7-9 to TRBJ2-7, with 7 bases fitting TRBD1. Trimming at V came to 1 base and at J to 5 bases, leaving 8 bases not matched to a gene. CDR3 length equals 15 residues. Germline V lookup: CDR1 SEHNR, CDR2 FQNEAQ (reference sequence).

In its sample, this clonotype was seen a few times. CDR3 amino acids: CSAGGHPVGYEQYF. DNA for the CDR3: TGCAGTGCTGGGGGACACCCCGTAGGATACGAGCAGTACTTC. The rearrangement joins TRBV20-1 to TRBJ2-7, with a possible D match to TRBD1 (6 bases). Germline CDR1 is DFQATT and CDR2 is SNEGSKA (reference sequence). The CDR3 extends over 14 amino acids. Trimming left V 5 bases short and J 4 bases short, with 18 bases between.

By frequency in the sample, this clonotype is medium-sized. The CDR3 nucleotides are TGTGCCAGCGGAGGACTAGCGTTCTCCTACAATGAGCAGTTCTTC. Amino acids: CASGGLAFSYNEQFF. This chain joins TRBV7-8 and TRBJ2-1; 9 bases agree with TRBD2. Germline V lookup: CDR1 SGHVS, CDR2 FQNEAQ. The CDR3 is 15 residues long. V dropped 8 bases and J dropped 0; count of bases not matched to a gene: 5.

The rearrangement joins TRBV20-1 to TRBJ2-5, with a possible D match to TRBD1 (6 bases). Trimming cost V 3 bases and J 2 bases, with 13 bases left between them. This CDR3 contains 14 residues. Germline V CDR1 and CDR2: DFQATT, SNEGSKA (reference sequence). The CDR3 DNA follows: TGCAGTGCTAGGGTTACAGGGAAGCAAGAGACCCAGTACTTC. Its protein is CSARVTGKQETQYF.

This sequence joins TRBV24-1 and TRBJ2-5; tentative D call: TRBD2 (5 bases). Germline V lookup: CDR1 KGHDR, CDR2 SFDVKD. This CDR3 contains 17 residues. V gave up 1 base and J gave up 1 base, with 15 bases separating them. The CDR3 nucleotides are TGTGCCACCAGTGATTTCTCCACGGGATTTAGCCAAGAGACCCAGTACTTC. This translates into CATSDFSTGFSQETQYF.

At least ten counts were recorded for this clonotype. V usage is TRBV7-2 and J usage is TRBJ1-6; TRBD1 might be the D (6 bases). V was clipped by 1 base and J by 17 bases, with 12 bases between them. In germline, CDR1 is SGHTA, CDR2 FQGNSA. This CDR3 is built from 12 residues. In DNA form, the CDR3 reads TGTGCCAGCAGCTTAGGGACAGAGCGTGTCCACTTT. The encoded protein is CASSLGTERVHF.

This clonotype was seen more than once but under ten times. The V call is TRBV13, the J call TRBJ2-1; D is uncertain. V was cut by 5 bases and J by 7 bases, with 18 bases left in between. The germline gives CDR1 PRHDT, CDR2 FYEKMQ (reference sequence). The CDR3 is 15 amino acids. The chain's CDR3 is CASSPAGPVGNEQFF. In DNA form, the CDR3 reads TGTGCCAGCAGCCCCGCCGGGCCGGTGGGGAATGAGCAGTTCTTC.

There are a few counts of this clonotype. The V gene is TRBV19, the J gene TRBJ2-2; weak D call: TRBD2 (6 bases). CDR1 and CDR2 from the germline V gene are LNHDA and SQIVND (reference sequence). Trimming took off 1 base at V and 2 bases at J, with 11 bases between the two ends. The CDR3 totals 16 residues. CDR3 residues: CASSIVSGGNTGELFF. The DNA of the CDR3 is TGTGCCAGTAGTATAGTTAGCGGAGGTAACACCGGGGAGCTGTTTTTT.

V and J are TRBV11-1 and TRBJ2-4; D is unclear. V lost 5 bases to trimming and J lost 7 bases, with 6 bases between them. This CDR3 spans 11 amino acids. Germline V CDR1 and CDR2: SGHAT, FQDESV (reference sequence). DNA for the CDR3: TGTGCCAGCAGCCACGGGAACATTCAGTACTTC. This translates into CASSHGNIQYF.

This clonotype was counted at least ten times. This chain connects TRBV5-1 to TRBJ2-5; 8 bases are shared with TRBD1. Germline V gene lookup returns CDR1 SGHRS and CDR2 YFSETQ. Trimming took 4 bases from V and 3 from J; bases not matched to a gene: 5. The CDR3 covers 14 residues. Written as DNA, the CDR3 is TGCGCCAGCAGCATGAGACAGGGGAAAGAGACCCAGTACTTC. Translated, it gives CASSMRQGKETQYF. The full variable domain, in which reference TRBV5-1 and TRBJ2-5 provide the parts outside the CDR3, is KAGVTQTPRYLIKTRGQQVTLSCSPISGHRSVSWYQQTPGQGLQFLFEYFSETQRNKGNFPGRFSGRQFSNSRSEMNVSTLELGDSALYLCASSMRQGKETQYFGPGTRLLVL.

The table lists this clonotype with many counts. The chain employs TRBV28 and TRBJ2-7, with D unclear. With 5 bases removed from V and 0 bases from J, the gap between germline ends came to 8 bases. The CDR3 is 13 residues long. Germline lookup yields CDR1 MDHEN and CDR2 SYDVKM. The CDR3 DNA follows: TGTGCCAGCAGTCTCCAGAACTCCTACGAGCAGTACTTC. Translation gives CASSLQNSYEQYF.

The rearrangement joins TRBV30 to TRBJ2-7, with D possibly TRBD1 on 5 matching bases. V lost 0 bases, J lost 5 bases, and 14 bases lay in between. CDR3 length equals 14 residues. CDR1 is GTSNPN, CDR2 SVGIG, per germline (reference sequence). This CDR3 reads CAWSVGAAFHEQYF. The DNA of the CDR3 is TGTGCCTGGAGTGTAGGGGCGGCGTTCCACGAGCAGTACTTC.

This chain links TRBV20-1 with TRBJ2-7, with 12 bases identical to TRBD2. V shed 5 bases and J 2 bases; nucleotides not matched to a gene: 4. Germline lookup yields CDR1 DFQATT and CDR2 SNEGSKA (reference sequence). The CDR3 extends over 14 amino acids. The CDR3 DNA is TGCAGTGCTGTACTAGCGGGGGGACCCTACGAGCAGTACTTC. Translated, it gives CSAVLAGGPYEQYF.

The sample holds many counts of this clonotype. The V and J genes are TRBV21-1 and TRBJ2-5; TRBD1 is the table's D call and was not checked against the DNA. TRBV21-1 represents a pseudogene. The CDR3 is made up of 16 amino acids. The CDR3 is CASTPSNPPRRETQYF. DNA of the CDR3: TGTGCCAGCACCCCCTCCAACCCACCCCGGCGAGAGACCCAGTACTTC.

The gene calls are TRBV29-1 and TRBJ2-5; possible D gene TRBD2, 5 bases. CDR1 is SQVTM and CDR2 is ANQGSEA in the germline V gene. The CDR3 length is 12 residues. In DNA form, the CDR3 reads TGCAGTTGTAGCGTGTACCAAGAGACCCAGTACTTC. Translating it yields CSCSVYQETQYF.

This clonotype was counted many times. The chain uses TRBV27 and TRBJ2-7; D is possibly TRBD2 (6 bases). Per the germline V gene, CDR1 is MNHEY and CDR2 is SMNVEV (reference sequence). The CDR3 loop spans 13 amino acids. V was trimmed by 6 bases and J by 7 bases, leaving 16 bases between them. The CDR3 spells CASRVGRRWEQYF. In DNA form, the CDR3 reads TGTGCCAGCAGGGTCGGGAGACGGTGGGAGCAGTACTTC.

This clonotype was seen ten or more times. The genes are TRBV29-1 and TRBJ2-7, with 8 bases that match TRBD1. V shed 8 bases and J 6 bases; nucleotides not matched to a gene: 9. Germline V gene data show CDR1 as SQVTM and CDR2 as ANQGSEA. The CDR3 length is 12 residues. The DNA for the CDR3 is TGCAGCCTATCGACAGGGGCCGGCGAGCAGTACTTC. Translating it yields CSLSTGAGEQYF.

This clonotype was picked up many times. Relative to the germline gene, one junction end is altered; a read error may explain this. This chain links TRBV7-2 with TRBJ2-7; D is unresolved. There are 11 residues in the CDR3. Germline lookup yields CDR1 SGHTA and CDR2 FQGNSA. CDR3 coding DNA: TGTGCCAGCAGCGTAGCCTACGAGCAGTACTTC. It specifies CASSVAYEQYF.